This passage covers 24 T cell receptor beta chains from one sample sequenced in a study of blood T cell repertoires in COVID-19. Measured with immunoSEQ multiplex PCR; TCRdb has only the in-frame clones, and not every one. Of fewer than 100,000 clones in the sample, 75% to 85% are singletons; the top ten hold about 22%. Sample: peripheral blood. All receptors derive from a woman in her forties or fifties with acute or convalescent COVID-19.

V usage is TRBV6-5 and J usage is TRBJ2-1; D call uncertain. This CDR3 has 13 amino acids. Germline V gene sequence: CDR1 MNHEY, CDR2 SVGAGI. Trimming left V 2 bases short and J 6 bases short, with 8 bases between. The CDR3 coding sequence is TGTGCCAGCAGTTACCCGACTGTCAATGAGCAGTTCTTC. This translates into CASSYPTVNEQFF.

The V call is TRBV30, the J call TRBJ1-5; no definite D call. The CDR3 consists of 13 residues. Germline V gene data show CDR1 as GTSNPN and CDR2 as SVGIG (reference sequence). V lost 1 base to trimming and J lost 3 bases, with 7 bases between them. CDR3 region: CAWSGGVNQPQHF. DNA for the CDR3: TGTGCCTGGAGTGGCGGGGTCAATCAGCCCCAGCATTTT.

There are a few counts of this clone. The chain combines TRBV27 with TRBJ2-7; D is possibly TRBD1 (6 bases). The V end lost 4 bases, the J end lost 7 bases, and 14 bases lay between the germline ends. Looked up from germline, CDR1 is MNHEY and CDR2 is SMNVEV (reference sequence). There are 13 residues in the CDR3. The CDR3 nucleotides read TGTGCCAGCAGTTGGAGGACAGCTAAAGAGCAGTACTTC. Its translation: CASSWRTAKEQYF.

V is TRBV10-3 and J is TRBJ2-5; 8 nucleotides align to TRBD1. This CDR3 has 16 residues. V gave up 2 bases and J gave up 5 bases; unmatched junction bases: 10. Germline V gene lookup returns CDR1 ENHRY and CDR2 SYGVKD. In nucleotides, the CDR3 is TGTGCCATCAGTGAGCCCCCTCAGGGGGCTCGTGAGACCCAGTACTTC. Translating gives CAISEPPQGARETQYF.

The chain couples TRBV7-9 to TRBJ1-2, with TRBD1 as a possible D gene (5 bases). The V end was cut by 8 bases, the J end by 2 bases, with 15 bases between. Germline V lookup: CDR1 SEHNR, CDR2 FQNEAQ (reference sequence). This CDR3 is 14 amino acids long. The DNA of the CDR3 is TGTGCCAGCGCCCCTGCGGGGGACAACTATGGCTACACCTTC. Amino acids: CASAPAGDNYGYTF.

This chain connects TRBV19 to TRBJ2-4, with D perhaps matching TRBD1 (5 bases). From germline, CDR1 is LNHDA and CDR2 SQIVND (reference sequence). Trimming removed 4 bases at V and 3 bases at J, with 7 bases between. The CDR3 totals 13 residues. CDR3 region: CASSTDSKNIQYF. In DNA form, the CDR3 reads TGTGCCAGTAGTACTGACAGCAAAAACATTCAGTACTTC.

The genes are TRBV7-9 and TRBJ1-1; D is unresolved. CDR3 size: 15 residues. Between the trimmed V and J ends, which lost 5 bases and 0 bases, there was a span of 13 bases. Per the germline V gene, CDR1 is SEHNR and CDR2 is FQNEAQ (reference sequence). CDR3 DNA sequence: TGTGCCAGCAGCCCAAGGAGGAGCCTGAACACTGAAGCTTTCTTT. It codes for CASSPRRSLNTEAFF.

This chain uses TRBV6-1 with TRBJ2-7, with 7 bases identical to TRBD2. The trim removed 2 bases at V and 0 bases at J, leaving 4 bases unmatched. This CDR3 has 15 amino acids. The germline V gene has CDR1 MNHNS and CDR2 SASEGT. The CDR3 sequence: CASSEFGGSSYEQYF. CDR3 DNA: TGTGCCAGCAGTGAATTCGGCGGGAGCTCCTACGAGCAGTACTTC.

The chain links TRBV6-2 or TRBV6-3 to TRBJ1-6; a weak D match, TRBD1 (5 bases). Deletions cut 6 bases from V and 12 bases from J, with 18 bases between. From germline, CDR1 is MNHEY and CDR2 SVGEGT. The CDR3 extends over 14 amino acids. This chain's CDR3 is CASSGGAPLVPLHF. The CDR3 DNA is TGTGCCAGCAGCGGTGGGGCCCCGCTAGTACCCCTCCACTTT.

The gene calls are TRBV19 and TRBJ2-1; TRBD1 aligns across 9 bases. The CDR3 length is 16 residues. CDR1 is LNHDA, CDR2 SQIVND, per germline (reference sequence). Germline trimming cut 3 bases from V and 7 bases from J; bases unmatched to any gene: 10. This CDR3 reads CASSIATGGFRNEQFF. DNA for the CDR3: TGTGCCAGTAGTATTGCAACAGGGGGCTTTAGGAATGAGCAGTTCTTC.

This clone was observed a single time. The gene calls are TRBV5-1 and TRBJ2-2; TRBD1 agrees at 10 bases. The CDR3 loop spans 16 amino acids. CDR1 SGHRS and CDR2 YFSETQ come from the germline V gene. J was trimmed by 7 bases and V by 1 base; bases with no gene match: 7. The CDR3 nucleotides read TGCGCCAGCAGCTTGTATGGGACAGGGGCGGTCGGGGAGCTGTTTTTT. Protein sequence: CASSLYGTGAVGELFF.

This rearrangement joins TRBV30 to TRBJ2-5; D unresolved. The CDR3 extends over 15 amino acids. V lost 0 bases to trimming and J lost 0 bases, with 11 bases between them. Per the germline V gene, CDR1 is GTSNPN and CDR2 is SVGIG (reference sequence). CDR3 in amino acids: CAWSVALGYQETQYF. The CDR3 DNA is TGTGCCTGGAGTGTGGCTCTCGGGTACCAAGAGACCCAGTACTTC.

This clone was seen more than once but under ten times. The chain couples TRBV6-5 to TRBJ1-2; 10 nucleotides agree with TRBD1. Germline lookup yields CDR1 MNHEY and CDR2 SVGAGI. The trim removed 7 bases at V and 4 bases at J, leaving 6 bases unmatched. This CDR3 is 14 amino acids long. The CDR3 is CASKIGQGGYGYTF. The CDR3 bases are TGTGCCAGCAAGATAGGACAGGGGGGCTATGGCTACACCTTC.

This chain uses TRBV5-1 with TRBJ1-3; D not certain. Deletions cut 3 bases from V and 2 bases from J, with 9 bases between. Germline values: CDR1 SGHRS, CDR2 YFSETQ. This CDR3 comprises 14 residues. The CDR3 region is CASSSSGAGNTIYF. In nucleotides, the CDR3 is TGCGCCAGCAGCTCATCAGGTGCTGGAAACACCATATATTTT.

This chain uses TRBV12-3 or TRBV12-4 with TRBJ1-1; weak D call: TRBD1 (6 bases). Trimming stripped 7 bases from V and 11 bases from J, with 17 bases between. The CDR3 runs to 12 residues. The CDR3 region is CASTFIQGEAFF. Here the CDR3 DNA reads TGTGCCAGCACTTTCATACAGGGTGAGGCTTTCTTT.

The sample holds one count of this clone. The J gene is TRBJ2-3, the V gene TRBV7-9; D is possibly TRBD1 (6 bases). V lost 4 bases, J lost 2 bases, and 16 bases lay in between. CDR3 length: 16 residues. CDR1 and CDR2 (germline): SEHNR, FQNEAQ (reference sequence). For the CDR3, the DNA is TGTGCCAGCAGCTCGTCCCTCCGGGACATCACAGATACGCAGTATTTT. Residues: CASSSSLRDITDTQYF.

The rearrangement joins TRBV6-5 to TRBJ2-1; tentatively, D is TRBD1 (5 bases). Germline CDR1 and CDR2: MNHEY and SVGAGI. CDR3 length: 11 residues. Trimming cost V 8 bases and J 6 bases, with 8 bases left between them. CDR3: CASRQTNEQFF. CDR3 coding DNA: TGTGCCAGCCGACAGACCAATGAGCAGTTCTTC.

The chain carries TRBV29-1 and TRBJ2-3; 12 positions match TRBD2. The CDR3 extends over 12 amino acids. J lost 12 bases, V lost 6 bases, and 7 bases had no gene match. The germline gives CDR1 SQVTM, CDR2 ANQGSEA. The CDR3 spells CSVGLAGATQYF. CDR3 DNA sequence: TGCAGCGTGGGACTAGCGGGTGCTACACAGTATTTT.

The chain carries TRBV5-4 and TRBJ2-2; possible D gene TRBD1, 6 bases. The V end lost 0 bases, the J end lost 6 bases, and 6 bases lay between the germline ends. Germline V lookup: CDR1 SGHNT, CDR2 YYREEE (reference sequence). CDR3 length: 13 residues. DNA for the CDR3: TGTGCCAGCAGCTTGGAGGGGGCCGGGGAGCTGTTTTTT. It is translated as CASSLEGAGELFF. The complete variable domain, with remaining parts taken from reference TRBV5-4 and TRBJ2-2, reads ETGVTQSPTHLIKTRGQQVTLRCSSQSGHNTVSWYQQALGQGPQFIFQYYREEENGRGNFPPRFSGLQFPNYSSELNVNALELDDSALYLCASSLEGAGELFFGEGSRLTVL.

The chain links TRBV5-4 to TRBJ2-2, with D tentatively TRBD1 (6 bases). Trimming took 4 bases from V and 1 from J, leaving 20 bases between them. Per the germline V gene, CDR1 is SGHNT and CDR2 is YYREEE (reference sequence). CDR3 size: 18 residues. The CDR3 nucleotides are TGTGCCAGCAGCCCCTGGGGGAACAGGGTCAAGAACACCGGGGAGCTGTTTTTT. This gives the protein CASSPWGNRVKNTGELFF.

CDR3 amino acids: CASNEYTKNIQYF. The CDR3 DNA sequence: TGTGCCAGCAACGAGTATACCAAAAACATTCAGTACTTC. The V and J genes are TRBV5-8 and TRBJ2-4; D gene uncertain. Deletions cut 6 bases from V and 2 bases from J, with 9 bases between. This CDR3 is built from 13 residues. Per the germline V gene, CDR1 is SGHTS and CDR2 is YDEGEE.

The CDR3 loop reads CAIRPSGGDYEQYF. The DNA for the CDR3 is TGTGCCATCAGGCCCAGCGGGGGTGATTACGAGCAGTACTTC. The chain uses TRBV10-3 and TRBJ2-7; 8 nucleotides align to TRBD2. Looked up from germline, CDR1 is ENHRY and CDR2 is SYGVKD. The CDR3 is made up of 14 amino acids. V shed 6 bases and J 4 bases; nucleotides not matched to a gene: 8.

For the CDR3, the DNA is TGTGCCAGCAGCTTGGAGGGGGTACAGGGGGCAGGGGACCAGCCCCAGCATTTT. It codes for CASSLEGVQGAGDQPQHF. J is TRBJ1-5 and V is TRBV11-3; the match to TRBD1 covers 9 bases. V lost 3 bases, J lost 7 bases, and 16 bases stayed unmatched. From germline, CDR1 is SGHNT and CDR2 YENEEA. The CDR3 is made up of 18 amino acids.

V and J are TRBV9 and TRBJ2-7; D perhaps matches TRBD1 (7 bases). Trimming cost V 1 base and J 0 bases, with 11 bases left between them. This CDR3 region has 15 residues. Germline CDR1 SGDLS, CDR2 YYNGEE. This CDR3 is CASSVTGDSSYEQYF. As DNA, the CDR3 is TGTGCCAGCAGCGTAACAGGGGACTCCTCCTACGAGCAGTACTTC.